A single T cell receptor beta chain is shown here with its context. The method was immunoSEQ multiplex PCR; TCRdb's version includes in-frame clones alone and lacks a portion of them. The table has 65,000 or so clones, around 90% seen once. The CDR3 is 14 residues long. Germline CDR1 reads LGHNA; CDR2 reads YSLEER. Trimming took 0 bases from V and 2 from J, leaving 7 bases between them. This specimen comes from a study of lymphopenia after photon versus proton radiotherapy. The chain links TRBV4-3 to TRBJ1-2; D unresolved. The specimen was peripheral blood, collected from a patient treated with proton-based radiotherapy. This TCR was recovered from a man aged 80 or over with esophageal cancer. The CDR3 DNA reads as TGCGCCAGCAGCCAAGACAGCCTAAACTATGGCTACACCTTC. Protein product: CASSQDSLNYGYTF.